This T cell receptor (beta chain) was identified during a study of T cell changes during pregnancy in multiple sclerosis (dated by TCRdb to between 2018 and 2020). Context from the whole study: Changes in the T cell repertoire over the course of pregnancy were examined in this study in women with multiple sclerosis.

Notes on this clone: No cognate antigen has been identified for it. Within one base of it there is no much larger clone, and no base qualities were kept.

The library was obtained by the immunoSEQ multiplex PCR assay. In its TCRdb copy, this immuneACCESS table keeps in-frame sequences only and misses some clones. Where compared with another copy, unresolved V genes explain less than half of these, and the others have no known cause. In this sample the table shows approximately 100,000 clones, more than 85% of which occur a single time. Around 3.2% of the sample is in the top ten clones. The germline V gene provides CDR1 SGDLS and CDR2 YYNGEE. For this chain, trimming is 0 bases at the V end and 5 bases at the J end, and the number of junction bases without a gene match is 10. The CDR3 sequence holds 16 residues, the cysteine and phenylalanine included. Only the CDR3 portion is preserved as DNA: 48 bases, with reading frame beginning at the first base.

The sequence was obtained from a female donor with multiple sclerosis, enrolled in a pregnancy study. The sequencing here drew on peripheral blood, taken in the second trimester of pregnancy. The V and J segments used are TRBV9 and TRBJ2-5, and 7 junctional nucleotides match TRBD1. The CDR3 has the sequence CASSVATGSWSETQYF. The bases are TGTGCCAGCAGCGTAGCGACAGGGTCGTGGTCGGAGACCCAGTACTTC.